Listed here are 32 T cell receptor beta chains from one sample, sequenced in a study of blood T cells in healthy people across ages. Through a sample-barcoded 5' primer and a J-beta primer mix, a second PCR was run for roughly 6 to 11 cycles. A single record per CDR3 protein comes from TCRdb applying MiXCR to the 5' RACE reads. The table lists approximately 850,000 distinct CDR3 sequences, roughly 64% of them singletons. Input material: blood. The source of these receptors is a man aged 25-40 years in good health.

V gene TRBV9 combines with J gene TRBJ2-7; the D gene is possibly TRBD1 (6 bases). The length of the CDR3 is 14 residues. Germline V gene data show CDR1 as SGDLS and CDR2 as YYNGEE. The germline V and J ends were trimmed by 2 bases and 7 bases, with 16 bases remaining between them. The CDR3 reads CASSVQGKNNEQYF. The CDR3 DNA reads TGTGCCAGCAGCGTCCAGGGGAAAAACAATGAGCAGTACTTC.

This clonotype was seen only a few times. This chain links TRBV7-2 with TRBJ2-7; 7 bases are a match to TRBD1. This CDR3 contains 14 residues. Trimming cost V 1 base and J 5 bases; bases outside gene matches: 5. The germline CDR1 and CDR2 sequences are SGHTA and FQGNSA. Here the CDR3 reads CASSLDRGWDEQYF. CDR3 coding DNA: TGTGCCAGCAGCTTAGACAGGGGTTGGGACGAGCAGTACTTC.

V gene TRBV19 combines with J gene TRBJ1-2; 8 bases align to TRBD1. The trim removed 7 bases at V and 6 bases at J, leaving 7 bases unmatched. The CDR3 covers 13 residues. Germline V lookup: CDR1 LNHDA, CDR2 SQIVND (reference sequence). CDR3 nucleotides: TGTGCCAGTAATCTGGCAGGGGGCCATGGCTACACCTTC. Its protein is CASNLAGGHGYTF. The full variable domain, in which reference TRBV19 and TRBJ1-2 provide the parts outside the CDR3, is DGGITQSPKYLFRKEGQNVTLSCEQNLNHDAMYWYRQDPGQGLRLIYYSQIVNDFQKGDIAEGYSVSREKKESFPLTVTSAQKNPTAFYLCASNLAGGHGYTFGSGTRLTVV.

This clonotype came up a few times. The chain recombines TRBV7-9 with TRBJ2-5; 9 nucleotides agree with TRBD2. Germline V gene sequence: CDR1 SEHNR, CDR2 FQNEAQ (reference sequence). There are 14 residues in the CDR3. V dropped 5 bases and J dropped 11; count of bases not matched to a gene: 12. CDR3 bases: TGTGCCAGCAGCCCCTTAGCGGGAGTGGAAGAGCAGTACTTC. Amino acid sequence: CASSPLAGVEEQYF.

This clonotype was counted a few times. The chain uses TRBV20-1 and TRBJ1-2; 7 positions match TRBD1. V lost 4 bases and J lost 6; bases outside the gene matches: 14. The CDR3 is 15 residues long. The germline CDR1 and CDR2 sequences are DFQATT and SNEGSKA (reference sequence). The CDR3 reads CSAKDLRQGGHGYTF. The CDR3 DNA reads TGCAGTGCTAAAGACTTGAGACAGGGAGGTCATGGCTACACCTTC.

In nucleotides, the CDR3 is TGTGCCAGCAGTGACAGGGAAAATGGCTACACCTTC. It codes for CASSDRENGYTF. The genes are TRBV12-3 or TRBV12-4 and TRBJ1-2; TRBD1 aligns across 7 bases. This CDR3 comprises 12 residues. V lost 5 bases and J lost 6; bases outside the gene matches: 3.

The chain couples TRBV5-8 to TRBJ2-7; possibly TRBD1 or TRBD2 for D (5 bases each). The J call may not be correct, given that the DNA end is closer to TRBJ2-4. CDR1 is SGHTS and CDR2 is YDEGEE in the germline V gene. The CDR3 runs 17 residues. In DNA, the CDR3 is TGTGCCAGCAGCTCGACGTACACGGGGCCTATCGTCTACATTCAGTACTTC. Translating gives CASSSTYTGPIVYIQYF.

The V and J genes are TRBV29-1 and TRBJ2-5, with 10 nucleotides matching TRBD2. The CDR3 spans 14 residues. V lost 4 bases to trimming and J lost 5 bases; unmatched junction nucleotides: 7. CDR1 is SQVTM and CDR2 is ANQGSEA in the germline V gene. In nucleotides, the CDR3 is TGCAGCGTTGTTCTAGCGGGGGAGGATGAGACCCAGTACTTC. Translation gives CSVVLAGEDETQYF. Variable domain in full (rest from reference TRBV29-1 and TRBJ2-5): SAVISQKPSRDICQRGTSLTIQCQVDSQVTMMFWYRQQPGQSLTLIATANQGSEATYESGFVIDKFPISRPNLTFSTLTVSNMSPEDSSIYLCSVVLAGEDETQYFGPGTRLLVL.

This CDR3 is CASSQLDRDQETQYF. The CDR3 nucleotides are TGCGCCAGCAGCCAACTGGACAGAGACCAAGAGACCCAGTACTTC. The rearrangement links TRBV4-1 to TRBJ2-5; weak D call: TRBD1 (6 bases). Between the trimmed V and J ends, which lost 2 bases and 0 bases, there was a span of 10 bases. The CDR3 runs to 15 residues. CDR1 and CDR2 (germline): MGHRA, YSYEKL.

This clonotype was picked up a small number of times. This sequence joins TRBV9 and TRBJ2-5; 8 bases agree with TRBD2. This CDR3 has 16 amino acids. Germline-derived CDR1 and CDR2 are SGDLS and YYNGEE. V gave up 4 bases and J gave up 2 bases; unmatched junction bases: 10. CDR3 DNA sequence: TGTGCCAGCAGCACAAACTTAGCGGGGACGCAAGAGACCCAGTACTTC. Translated, it gives CASSTNLAGTQETQYF. The variable domain in full, completed from reference TRBV9 and TRBJ2-5, reads DSGVTQTPKHLITATGQRVTLRCSPRSGDLSVYWYQQSLDQGLQFLIQYYNGEERAKGNILERFSAQQFPDLHSELNLSSLELGDSALYFCASSTNLAGTQETQYFGPGTRLLVL.

In its sample, this clonotype was seen a few times. CDR3 DNA: TGTGCCAGCAGCTTCTCCCCCCCCCGACAGGGGGTAAGTTACGAGCAGTACTTC. Translating it yields CASSFSPPRQGVSYEQYF. The chain recombines TRBV7-2 with TRBJ2-7; 9 nucleotides align to TRBD1. Germline V gene data show CDR1 as SGHTA and CDR2 as FQGNSA. The junction had 16 bases not matched to a gene; V was cut back by 3 bases and J by 4 bases. This CDR3 is built from 18 residues.

The V gene is TRBV3-1, the J gene TRBJ1-2; 9 bases are a match to TRBD1. This CDR3 is built from 14 residues. Per germline, CDR1 LGHDT and CDR2 YNNKEL (reference sequence). V shed 4 bases and J 8 bases; nucleotides not matched to a gene: 8. The CDR3 sequence: CASSPGDREGGYTF. The CDR3 DNA reads TGTGCCAGCAGCCCGGGGGACAGGGAAGGGGGCTACACCTTC.

The CDR3 DNA sequence: TGTGCCAGCAGTGACGGGACAGCGCGAGAGCAGTACTTC. This encodes CASSDGTAREQYF. V gene TRBV6-2 or TRBV6-3 combines with J gene TRBJ2-7; 7 bases fit TRBD1. The junction had 8 bases not matched to a gene; V was cut back by 5 bases and J by 7 bases. CDR1 is MNHEY, CDR2 SVGEGT, per germline. The CDR3 is made up of 13 amino acids.

This clonotype occurred a few times. The rearrangement links TRBV7-2 to TRBJ2-1; D perhaps matches TRBD2 (5 bases). The ends were cut back, 3 bases at V and 10 bases at J, with 16 bases in the middle. Germline values: CDR1 SGHTA, CDR2 FQGNSA. There are 14 residues in the CDR3. The CDR3 nucleotides read TGTGCCAGCAGCTTGCAAGGGAGTCTAAGGGAGCAGTTCTTC. This translates into CASSLQGSLREQFF.

The chain has TRBV27 and TRBJ2-3; 8 positions match TRBD2. The V segment lost 8 bases and the J segment 1 base; nucleotides outside the gene matches: 11. CDR1 and CDR2 (germline): MNHEY, SMNVEV (reference sequence). The CDR3 has 16 residues. The CDR3 sequence: CASFPGGPFGTDTQYF. In nucleotides, the CDR3 is TGTGCCAGCTTCCCGGGGGGGCCGTTCGGCACAGATACGCAGTATTTT.

The chain uses TRBV5-1 and TRBJ2-5, with D tentatively TRBD1 (6 bases). V was trimmed by 0 bases and J by 12 bases, leaving 9 bases between them. Germline V gene sequence: CDR1 SGHRS, CDR2 YFSETQ. The CDR3 totals 11 residues. The CDR3 protein is CASSLAGAEYF. Here the CDR3 DNA reads TGCGCCAGCAGCTTGGCAGGGGCGGAGTACTTC. Full variable domain (rest looked up from reference TRBV5-1 and TRBJ2-5): KAGVTQTPRYLIKTRGQQVTLSCSPISGHRSVSWYQQTPGQGLQFLFEYFSETQRNKGNFPGRFSGRQFSNSRSEMNVSTLELGDSALYLCASSLAGAEYFGPGTRLLVL.

This sequence joins TRBV10-3 and TRBJ2-5; tentative D call: TRBD2 (6 bases). The V end was cut by 4 bases, the J end by 11 bases, with 11 bases between. Germline CDR1 ENHRY, CDR2 SYGVKD. The CDR3 covers 11 residues. CDR3 nucleotide sequence: TGTGCCATCAGTGTGGGGGGTGAGCAGTACTTC. Amino acid sequence: CAISVGGEQYF.

Only a few counts were recorded for this clonotype. This chain joins TRBV10-3 and TRBJ2-7; tentative D call: TRBD2 (5 bases). There are 12 residues in the CDR3. Trimming removed 7 bases from V and 5 bases from J, with 12 bases in between. Germline lookup yields CDR1 ENHRY and CDR2 SYGVKD. CDR3: CAITPGTHEQYF. For the CDR3, the DNA is TGTGCCATCACCCCGGGAACCCACGAGCAGTACTTC.

A few counts support this clonotype. The CDR3 loop reads CASIRRATDTQYF. The CDR3 DNA reads as TGTGCCAGCATTAGGAGGGCCACAGATACGCAGTATTTT. The genes are TRBV28 and TRBJ2-3; D is perhaps TRBD2 (6 bases). V shed 7 bases and J shed 2 bases, with 10 bases lying between them. Germline V gives CDR1 MDHEN, CDR2 SYDVKM. CDR3 length: 13 amino acids.

The rearrangement uses TRBV2 and TRBJ2-1, with a tentative D call TRBD1 (6 bases). The end of the DNA is better explained by TRBJ2-7, so the J call may be wrong. Germline CDR1 SNHLY, CDR2 FYNNEI. The CDR3 contains 14 residues. The CDR3 DNA is TGTGCCAGCGCCACTTACCAGGGGCTGGGGGAGCAGTACTTC. It yields the protein CASATYQGLGEQYF.

The J gene is TRBJ2-3, the V gene TRBV5-8; 14 positions agree with TRBD2. Germline CDR1 is SGHTS and CDR2 is YDEGEE. The CDR3 runs to 18 residues. The V gene end was trimmed by 1 base and the J gene end by 2 bases; junction bases not matched to a gene: 6. In DNA, the CDR3 is TGTGCCAGCAGCTTGATGGGGACTAGCGGGGGATTCACAGATACGCAGTATTTT. It encodes CASSLMGTSGGFTDTQYF. The complete variable domain, with remaining parts taken from reference TRBV5-8 and TRBJ2-3, reads EAGVTQSPTHLIKTRGQQATLRCSPISGHTSVYWYQQALGLGLQFLLWYDEGEERNRGNFPPRFSGRQFPNYSSELNVNALELEDSALYLCASSLMGTSGGFTDTQYFGPGTRLTVL.

In DNA, the CDR3 is TGCGCCAGCAGCCAAGATTGGGGACTAGCGTCACATGAGCAGTTCTTC. Encoded protein: CASSQDWGLASHEQFF. This rearrangement joins TRBV4-3 to TRBJ2-1; 10 nucleotides match TRBD2. CDR1 is LGHNA, CDR2 YSLEER, per germline. V lost 0 bases and J lost 8; bases outside the gene matches: 7. The CDR3 has 16 residues.

The CDR3 DNA reads as TGTGCCACCAGTGATATCAGGACAGGGAAGGAGTACGAGCAGTACTTC. Protein sequence: CATSDIRTGKEYEQYF. The chain joins TRBV24-1 to TRBJ2-7; TRBD1 matches at 8 bases. From germline, CDR1 is KGHDR and CDR2 SFDVKD. CDR3 length: 16 residues. V was clipped by 3 bases and J by 4 bases; unmatched bases: 10.

This chain joins TRBV5-1 and TRBJ1-1; 7 bases agree with TRBD1. The germline V gene has CDR1 SGHRS and CDR2 YFSETQ. This CDR3 has 14 amino acids. With V trimmed by 2 bases and J by 4 bases, 5 bases remained unmatched. The CDR3 is CASSFGTESTEAFF. In nucleotides, the CDR3 is TGCGCCAGCAGCTTCGGGACAGAGAGCACTGAAGCTTTCTTT.

The rearrangement links TRBV5-1 to TRBJ1-2, with 11 bases identical to TRBD1. V was clipped by 3 bases and J by 4 bases; unmatched bases: 5. Germline V gene data show CDR1 as SGHRS and CDR2 as YFSETQ. This CDR3 contains 15 residues. CDR3 bases: TGCGCCAGCAGCTACCGGACAGGGGGCGCCTATGGCTACACCTTC. The encoded protein is CASSYRTGGAYGYTF.

V usage is TRBV28 and J usage is TRBJ2-6, with D hard to call. Per the germline V gene, CDR1 is MDHEN and CDR2 is SYDVKM. Trimming cost V 11 bases and J 4 bases, with 9 bases left between them. The CDR3 length is 12 residues. This CDR3 is CAGTPGANVLTF. In DNA form, the CDR3 reads TGTGCCGGCACCCCCGGGGCCAACGTCCTGACTTTC. The full variable domain, its missing parts supplied by reference TRBV28 and TRBJ2-6, is DVKVTQSSRYLVKRTGEKVFLECVQDMDHENMFWYRQDPGLGLRLIYFSYDVKMKEKGDIPEGYSVSREKKERFSLILESASTNQTSMYLCAGTPGANVLTFGAGSRLTVL.

The gene calls are TRBV29-1 and TRBJ1-4; TRBD1 might be the D (5 bases). This CDR3 region has 11 residues. The germline CDR1 and CDR2 sequences are SQVTM and ANQGSEA. Trimming took off 3 bases at V and 6 bases at J, with 5 bases between the two ends. Written as DNA, the CDR3 is TGCAGCGTTGAGACAGATGAAAAACTGTTTTTT. It encodes CSVETDEKLFF.

This clonotype has a single count. The chain couples TRBV20-1 to TRBJ2-5; D not certain. The CDR3 consists of 14 residues. With 2 bases removed from V and 5 bases from J, the gap between germline ends came to 15 bases. From germline, CDR1 is DFQATT and CDR2 SNEGSKA (reference sequence). Here the CDR3 DNA reads TGCAGTGCTAGATCGAATCCCCATAAGGAGACCCAGTACTTC. Translated: CSARSNPHKETQYF.

This clonotype has a count of ten or more. This rearrangement joins TRBV9 to TRBJ2-5, with D perhaps matching TRBD1 (5 bases). CDR1 and CDR2 (germline): SGDLS, YYNGEE. V was cut by 2 bases and J by 2 bases, with 7 bases left in between. The CDR3 totals 13 residues. CDR3 nucleotide sequence: TGTGCCAGCAGCGTTGACAGTCAAGAGACCCAGTACTTC. Translation gives CASSVDSQETQYF.

This clonotype came up a few times. The chain employs TRBV29-1 and TRBJ2-7; D call uncertain. The germline gives CDR1 SQVTM, CDR2 ANQGSEA. With 4 bases removed from V and 1 base from J, the gap between germline ends came to 8 bases. CDR3 size: 12 residues. This CDR3 reads CSVVLGSYEQYF. The CDR3 DNA is TGCAGCGTTGTGTTGGGGTCCTACGAGCAGTACTTC.

The J gene is TRBJ1-2, the V gene TRBV7-2, with D hard to call. The CDR3 has 14 amino acids. Per the germline V gene, CDR1 is SGHTA and CDR2 is FQGNSA. The V end lost 3 bases, the J end lost 6 bases, and 14 bases lay between the germline ends. The CDR3 DNA follows: TGTGCCAGCAGCTTTGGCGGGTTTAGAAATGGCTACACCTTC. This gives the protein CASSFGGFRNGYTF.

The chain links TRBV29-1 to TRBJ2-1; a possible D gene is TRBD2 (5 bases). The CDR3 runs to 12 residues. Between the trimmed V and J ends, which lost 7 bases and 6 bases, there was a span of 13 bases. Per the germline V gene, CDR1 is SQVTM and CDR2 is ANQGSEA. The CDR3: CSASEGPNEQFF. Written as DNA, the CDR3 is TGCAGCGCCAGTGAGGGCCCCAATGAGCAGTTCTTC.